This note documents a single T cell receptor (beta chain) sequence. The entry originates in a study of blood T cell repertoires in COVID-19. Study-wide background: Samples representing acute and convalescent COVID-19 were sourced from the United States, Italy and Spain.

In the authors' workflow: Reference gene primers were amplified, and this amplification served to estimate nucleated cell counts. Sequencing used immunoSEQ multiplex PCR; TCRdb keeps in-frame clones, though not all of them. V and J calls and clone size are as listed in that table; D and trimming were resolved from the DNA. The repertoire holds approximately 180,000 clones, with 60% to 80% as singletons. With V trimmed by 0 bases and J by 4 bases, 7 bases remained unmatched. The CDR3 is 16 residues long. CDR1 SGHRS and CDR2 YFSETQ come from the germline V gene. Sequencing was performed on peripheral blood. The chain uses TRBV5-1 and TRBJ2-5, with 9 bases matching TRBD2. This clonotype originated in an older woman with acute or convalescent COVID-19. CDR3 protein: CASSLAVAGVRETQYF. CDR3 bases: TGCGCCAGCAGCTTGGCGGTAGCGGGAGTAAGAGAGACCCAGTACTTC.